The present entry profiles one T cell receptor (beta chain) with its context. The antigen is unknown. Generated by immunoSEQ multiplex PCR, the TCRdb table keeps only in-frame clones and is missing some. Here the sample spans approximately 150,000 clones, 85% to 95% being singletons. The record originates from a study of T cell responses to AZD1222 COVID-19 vaccine. Study-level findings and limits: AZD1222 recipients seropositive at baseline numbered only 5 to 7.

Germline CDR1 is SGDLS and CDR2 is YYNGEE. The CDR3 covers 14 residues. Trimming took 4 bases from V and 5 from J, leaving 15 bases between them. The sequence came from an adult who received the AZD1222 COVID-19 vaccine. Here the sequenced sample was peripheral blood, taken 28 days after the second AZD1222 dose. V gene TRBV9 combines with J gene TRBJ2-5, with D tentatively TRBD2 (5 bases). The CDR3 loop reads CASSPGTARETQYF. DNA for the CDR3: TGTGCCAGCAGCCCGGGAACCGCACGGGAGACCCAGTACTTC.